The 24 T cell receptor beta chains below were found in one sample sequenced in a study of shared clonotypes between healthy human individuals. Only in-frame clones appear in the TCRdb table, and some are missing; sequencing was by immunoSEQ multiplex PCR. Of 1,400,000 or so clones listed, approximately 98.5% are singletons. Sequenced material: naive CD4+ T cells sorted from blood. Subset in this sample: CD45RA+ positively selected. All receptors come from a man in his thirties or forties in good health.

DNA of the CDR3: TGTGCCAGTAGTATACGAAATGGGAATGAAGCTTTCTTT. Residues: CASSIRNGNEAFF. This chain links TRBV19 with TRBJ1-1; no clear D. The CDR3 consists of 13 residues. Trimming cost V 2 bases and J 7 bases, with 11 bases left between them. The germline gives CDR1 LNHDA, CDR2 SQIVND (reference sequence).

The chain links TRBV19 to TRBJ2-7; D might be TRBD2 (5 bases). This CDR3 comprises 14 residues. CDR1 and CDR2 (germline): LNHDA, SQIVND (reference sequence). Trimming pared 3 bases from V and 1 base from J, leaving 10 bases between. The CDR3 DNA reads TGTGCCAGTAGTATCACCAGCGGATCCTACGAGCAGTACTTC. Protein: CASSITSGSYEQYF. Together with reference TRBV19 and TRBJ2-7, the CDR3 gives the full variable domain: DGGITQSPKYLFRKEGQNVTLSCEQNLNHDAMYWYRQDPGQGLRLIYYSQIVNDFQKGDIAEGYSVSREKKESFPLTVTSAQKNPTAFYLCASSITSGSYEQYFGPGTRLTVT.

The chain recombines TRBV5-1 with TRBJ2-1; D is perhaps TRBD2 (6 bases). V was clipped by 1 base and J by 9 bases, with 17 bases between them. Germline V CDR1 and CDR2: SGHRS, YFSETQ. CDR3 length: 15 amino acids. The CDR3 DNA reads as TGCGCCAGCAGCTTGACTCTGCGGGAATCGAGTGAGCAGTTCTTC. It translates to CASSLTLRESSEQFF.

This chain uses TRBV10-3 with TRBJ2-1, with 7 bases identical to TRBD2. The CDR3 has 17 residues. CDR1 is ENHRY, CDR2 SYGVKD, per germline. V dropped 4 bases and J dropped 2; count of bases not matched to a gene: 11. The CDR3 DNA reads as TGTGCCATCAGTGGGCTAGCGGAACCCGGGGCCTACAATGAGCAGTTCTTC. Protein product: CAISGLAEPGAYNEQFF.

This chain connects TRBV6-1 to TRBJ2-3; TRBD2 matches at 7 bases. The V segment lost 2 bases and the J segment 0 bases; nucleotides outside the gene matches: 5. The CDR3 contains 16 residues. Germline values: CDR1 MNHNS, CDR2 SASEGT. The CDR3 nucleotides read TGTGCCAGCAGTGAATGGGCGGGAGCGAGCACAGATACGCAGTATTTT. It codes for CASSEWAGASTDTQYF.

The V and J genes are TRBV5-4 and TRBJ2-7; 8 nucleotides agree with TRBD2. J lost 5 bases, V lost 0 bases, and 4 bases had no gene match. The CDR3 is 14 residues long. Germline CDR1 is SGHNT and CDR2 is YYREEE (reference sequence). CDR3 bases: TGTGCCAGCAGCTTGGTTCAGCGGGAGAACGAGCAGTACTTC. It specifies CASSLVQRENEQYF.

The chain has TRBV19 and TRBJ2-3; TRBD2 aligns across 10 bases. Germline CDR1 and CDR2: LNHDA and SQIVND (reference sequence). V trimming: 8 bases; J trimming: 3 bases; junction bases outside the gene matches: 11. The CDR3 covers 16 residues. The CDR3 is CASSRTSGLGTDTQYF. The CDR3 DNA reads as TGTGCCAGTTCCAGGACTAGCGGACTCGGGACAGATACGCAGTATTTT.

This rearrangement joins TRBV29-1 to TRBJ2-7; D is perhaps TRBD1 (5 bases). This CDR3 is 13 amino acids long. Germline CDR1 and CDR2: SQVTM and ANQGSEA. V lost 4 bases and J lost 0, with 10 bases in between. The chain's CDR3 is CSVGQKNSYEQYF. DNA for the CDR3: TGCAGCGTTGGACAGAAAAACTCCTACGAGCAGTACTTC.

The chain couples TRBV4-3 to TRBJ2-7; tentatively, D is TRBD1 (5 bases). CDR3 size: 16 residues. V lost 1 base and J lost 2, with 15 bases in between. Germline-derived CDR1 and CDR2 are LGHNA and YSLEER. The chain's CDR3 is CASSQGEKGLPYEQYF. CDR3 sequence (DNA): TGCGCCAGCAGCCAAGGGGAAAAGGGGCTTCCCTACGAGCAGTACTTC.

This clone showed up just once. This chain connects TRBV10-2 to TRBJ1-3, with D maybe TRBD1 (6 bases). Trimming took 6 bases from V and 2 from J, leaving 11 bases between them. From germline, CDR1 is WSHSY and CDR2 SAAADI. This CDR3 comprises 14 residues. CDR3 DNA: TGCGCCAGCAGATCGACAGGACCTGGAAACACCATATATTTT. Translated: CASRSTGPGNTIYF.

V gene TRBV5-4 combines with J gene TRBJ2-5; TRBD2 is a possible D gene (6 bases). CDR3 length: 14 residues. V was pared by 4 bases and J by 5 bases, with 15 bases between. Germline-derived CDR1 and CDR2 are SGHNT and YYREEE (reference sequence). In DNA, the CDR3 is TGTGCCAGCAGCAAACACGGGGGTTCGGAGACCCAGTACTTC. Its protein is CASSKHGGSETQYF.

Comment on this clone: This sample includes further DNA sequences coding for the same CDR3. V and J are TRBV5-1 and TRBJ1-5, with no clear D. Germline CDR1 SGHRS, CDR2 YFSETQ. The germline V and J ends were trimmed by 0 bases and 0 bases, with 7 bases remaining between them. CDR3 length: 15 residues. The CDR3 coding sequence is TGCGCCAGCAGCTTGGAGGGTTATAGCAATCAGCCCCAGCATTTT. Its translation: CASSLEGYSNQPQHF.

The sample holds one count of this clone. The rearrangement joins TRBV2 to TRBJ1-5; maybe TRBD1 (5 bases). V was trimmed by 5 bases and J by 9 bases, leaving 17 bases between them. The CDR3 runs to 14 residues. CDR1 and CDR2 from the germline V gene are SNHLY and FYNNEI. CDR3 sequence: CASSRDGPLWPQHF. CDR3 nucleotide sequence: TGTGCCAGCAGTAGGGACGGCCCATTATGGCCCCAGCATTTT.

The chain has TRBV11-2 and TRBJ1-2; TRBD1 is a possible D gene (5 bases). The length of the CDR3 is 15 residues. Trimming cost V 5 bases and J 2 bases, with 15 bases left between them. Germline-derived CDR1 and CDR2 are SGHAT and FQNNGV. Here the CDR3 reads CASSQPGYRNYGYTF. For the CDR3, the DNA is TGTGCCAGCAGCCAACCAGGGTATCGGAACTATGGCTACACCTTC.

This chain uses TRBV18 with TRBJ1-2; TRBD1 might be the D (6 bases). Germline V CDR1 and CDR2: KGHSH, LQKENI. The CDR3 has 15 residues. V lost 3 bases, J lost 7 bases, and 18 bases lay in between. The CDR3 region is CASSPKQGFGGGYTF. CDR3 coding DNA: TGTGCCAGCTCACCGAAACAGGGCTTTGGTGGTGGCTACACCTTC.

The genes are TRBV29-1 and TRBJ2-3; unclear D gene. Germline CDR1 SQVTM, CDR2 ANQGSEA. Trimming took 1 base from V and 4 from J, leaving 9 bases between them. The CDR3 has 13 amino acids. The CDR3 DNA sequence: TGCAGCGTTGAAGGTACAGTTTCAGATACGCAGTATTTT. Its protein product is CSVEGTVSDTQYF.

The V gene is TRBV18, the J gene TRBJ2-7; TRBD2 matches 9 bases. This CDR3 has 17 residues. Germline V gene data show CDR1 as KGHSH and CDR2 as LQKENI. J gave up 3 bases and V 2 bases, and 11 bases lay outside the gene matches. Here the CDR3 reads CASSPYRTEREDYEQYF. The CDR3 DNA is TGTGCCAGCTCACCATACCGTACTGAGCGGGAGGACTACGAGCAGTACTTC.

V and J are TRBV15 and TRBJ2-7; 7 positions agree with TRBD2. CDR3 length: 14 amino acids. Germline assignment: CDR1 LNHNV and CDR2 YYDKDF (reference sequence). V shed 6 bases and J 2 bases; nucleotides not matched to a gene: 7. In DNA, the CDR3 is TGTGCCACCAGTATTGAGGGAGGGACCTACGAGCAGTACTTC. Amino acids: CATSIEGGTYEQYF.

The rearrangement uses TRBV27 and TRBJ2-7, with 10 positions matching TRBD2. CDR3 length equals 14 residues. Trimming cost V 5 bases and J 1 base; bases outside gene matches: 2. Germline V CDR1 and CDR2: MNHEY, SMNVEV (reference sequence). CDR3 sequence (DNA): TGTGCCAGCAGTCCACTAGCGGGATCCTACGAGCAGTACTTC. Residues: CASSPLAGSYEQYF.

This sequence joins TRBV7-2 and TRBJ2-7, with TRBD2 as a possible D gene (6 bases). With 5 bases removed from V and 3 bases from J, the gap between germline ends came to 8 bases. Germline CDR1 reads SGHTA; CDR2 reads FQGNSA. This CDR3 comprises 12 residues. The CDR3 loop is CASSETSYEQYF. The CDR3 nucleotides are TGTGCCAGCAGCGAGACTAGCTACGAGCAGTACTTC.

The chain is built from TRBV19 and TRBJ1-5, with TRBD1 as a possible D gene (5 bases). Trimming pared 9 bases from V and 7 bases from J, leaving 13 bases between. Germline V lookup: CDR1 LNHDA, CDR2 SQIVND (reference sequence). The CDR3 is made up of 12 amino acids. Written as DNA, the CDR3 is TGTGCCAGGATCAGGGTTAGGCAGCCCCAGCATTTT. The encoded protein is CARIRVRQPQHF.

The chain joins TRBV6-5 to TRBJ2-7; 7 bases fit TRBD2. Germline V lookup: CDR1 MNHEY, CDR2 SVGAGI. The V and J ends lost 5 bases and 1 base, in that order; junction bases with no gene match: 8. This CDR3 has 15 amino acids. CDR3 sequence reads: CASSAPGAGSYEQYF. In nucleotides, the CDR3 is TGTGCCAGCAGTGCCCCGGGAGCGGGATCCTACGAGCAGTACTTC.

The chain carries TRBV6-1 and TRBJ2-5; tentatively, D is TRBD2 (5 bases). The V gene's germline CDR1 is MNHNS and CDR2 SASEGT. CDR3 length equals 12 residues. Between the trimmed V and J ends, which lost 5 bases and 4 bases, there was a span of 8 bases. The CDR3 DNA reads TGTGCCAGCAGTTGGGGAGCAGAGACCCAGTACTTC. This translates into CASSWGAETQYF.

The chain recombines TRBV15 with TRBJ1-5, with 12 bases identical to TRBD1. Germline CDR1 is LNHNV and CDR2 is YYDKDF (reference sequence). The CDR3 spans 17 residues. Trimming cost V 5 bases and J 5 bases; bases outside gene matches: 10. The CDR3 spells CATSVPGTGGRYQPQHF. CDR3 DNA sequence: TGTGCCACCAGCGTACCCGGGACAGGGGGCCGGTATCAGCCCCAGCATTTT. The entire variable domain, with the rest obtained from reference TRBV15 and TRBJ1-5, is as follows: DAMVIQNPRYQVTQFGKPVTLSCSQTLNHNVMYWYQQKSSQAPKLLFHYYDKDFNNEADTPDNFQSRRPNTSFCFLDIRSPGLGDTAMYLCATSVPGTGGRYQPQHFGDGTRLSIL.